The present TCR beta chain was sequenced within a study of T cell responses to AZD1222 COVID-19 vaccine. Study-level findings and limits: Clonal diversity was possibly underestimated, and white British individuals and females predominated among donors. Repertoires were obtained solely post-peak T cell response.

Sequencing was performed with immunoSEQ multiplex PCR; in TCRdb, only in-frame clones are kept and a portion is missing. The sample contains approximately 150,000 clones, around 90% of which appear only once. Of note for this clone: The antigen is unknown.

Second-dose recipients at about 4 or about 12 weeks were treated as one pooled group. The CDR3 has 16 amino acids. CDR1 MNHNY and CDR2 SVGAGI come from the germline V gene (reference sequence). The V end was cut by 7 bases, the J end by 4 bases, with 20 bases between. The sample was peripheral blood, taken 28 days after the second AZD1222 dose. The J gene is TRBJ1-5, the V gene TRBV6-6; D is unclear. This TCR came from an adult who received the AZD1222 COVID-19 vaccine. The CDR3 sequence is CASTPGQVRFNQPQHF. The CDR3 coding sequence is TGTGCCAGCACCCCCGGGCAGGTCCGTTTTAATCAGCCCCAGCATTTT.